This is a list of T cell receptor beta chains from one sample in a study of shared clonotypes between healthy human individuals. Assay: immunoSEQ multiplex PCR; the TCRdb copy retains only in-frame clones and omits some. This sample yields 2.3 million or so clones, of which 80% to 95% are seen a single time; 0.35% to 0.45% belongs to the top ten. Specimen: naive CD4+ T cells from PBMCs. The source of these receptors is a young man in good health. Some clones in this sample may be carry-over from other donors' samples. CDR3s include the opening cysteine and the closing phenylalanine or tryptophan. D genes are given only for firm matches. Size is stated for part of the rows, as once, few or many counts, or as a class when the clone is expanded.

d_call	v_call	j_call	clone_size	cdr3_nt	cdr3_aa
-	TRBV15	TRBJ2-3	-	TGTGCCACCAGCAGAGATAAGACAGTTGGGCGGACAGATACGCAGTATTTT	CATSRDKTVGRTDTQYF
-	TRBV7-3	TRBJ1-1	-	TGTGCCAGCAAGTCGACAGGCGAAAACACTGAAGCTTTCTTT	CASKSTGENTEAFF
-	TRBV28	TRBJ2-3	-	TGTGCCAGCAGCGGCAGGGGGGCAGGCACAGATACGCAGTATTTT	CASSGRGAGTDTQYF
-	TRBV18	TRBJ1-3	-	TGTGCCAGCTCACCAAAAGCAGGCTGGGACACCATATATTTT	CASSPKAGWDTIYF
-	TRBV18	TRBJ2-3	-	TGTGCCAGCTCACCACCGAGGTCTAGCCCTAGCACAGATACGCAGTATTTT	CASSPPRSSPSTDTQYF
TRBD1	TRBV27	TRBJ2-7	-	TGTGCCAGCAAGTCCGAGAGACAGGGCTCATTCGAGCAGTACTTC	CASKSERQGSFEQYF
TRBD2	TRBV5-1	TRBJ2-2	-	TGCGCCAGCAGCTTCGGACTAGCGGGATGGCTAACCGGGGAGCTGTTTTTT	CASSFGLAGWLTGELFF
TRBD2	TRBV2	TRBJ2-7	-	TGTGCCAGCAGTGAAATCGGGACTAGCGGCGAGCAGTACTTC	CASSEIGTSGEQYF
-	TRBV7-9	TRBJ1-3	once	TGTGCCAGCAGCTTCCAGGGCTCTGGAAACACCATATATTTT	CASSFQGSGNTIYF
-	TRBV6-5	TRBJ2-7	-	TGTGCCAGCAGTCGCCTCGCGAGGATTTTTCACGAGCAGTACTTC	CASSRLARIFHEQYF
TRBD1	TRBV7-9	TRBJ1-2	-	TGTGCCAGCAGCCACGACGGAGACAGGGCGCGACATGGCTACACCTTC	CASSHDGDRARHGYTF
-	TRBV19	TRBJ1-1	-	TGTGCCAGTAGTATATGGGGGGCTCGCACTGAAGCTTTCTTT	CASSIWGARTEAFF
-	TRBV5-4	TRBJ2-7	once	TGTGCCAGCAGCATTACTAGGGAGCACGAGCAGTACTTC	CASSITREHEQYF
TRBD1	TRBV27	TRBJ1-2	-	TGTGCCAGCAGTCCGAGGACAGGGGGCAGCTATGGCTACACCTTC	CASSPRTGGSYGYTF
-	TRBV28	TRBJ2-2	-	TGTGCCGGACGCGACAGAATCGGGGAGCTGTTTTTT	CAGRDRIGELFF
TRBD1	TRBV27	TRBJ2-7	-	TGTGCCAGCAGTTTGACAGGGATGGACGAGCAGTACTTC	CASSLTGMDEQYF
-	TRBV7-3	TRBJ2-5	-	TGTGCCAGCAGCAGACAGGGAGGGGAGACCCAGTACTTC	CASSRQGGETQYF
-	TRBV29-1	TRBJ2-5	once	TGCAGCGTTGAACCCGGGGAGACCCAGTACTTC	CSVEPGETQYF
-	TRBV4-1	TRBJ1-5	-	TGCGCCAGCAGCCCAAGCGGTCAGGGAGAGCCCCAGCATTTT	CASSPSGQGEPQHF
-	TRBV10-3	TRBJ2-1	-	TGTGCCACCGGGCACGTAAACAATGAGCAGTTCTTC	CATGHVNNEQFF
-	TRBV2	TRBJ1-1	few	TGTGCCAGCCTCGCCACTAGGAACACTGAAGCTTTCTTT	CASLATRNTEAFF
-	TRBV5-1	TRBJ1-1	-	TGCGCCAGCAGCGAGACTCCAGGGAGGAACACTGAAGCTTTCTTT	CASSETPGRNTEAFF